These T cell receptor beta chains were read from a single sample in a study of CDR3 diversity in severe acne. TCRdb re-derived calls from the PCR reads in MiXCR, one entry per CDR3 protein. The data show about 85,000 distinct CDR3 sequences, with 48% seen just once and around 10% held by the top ten. Sequencing was done on a sample of blood. These receptors were collected from a male donor in good health, serving as a control. CDR3s include the opening cysteine and the closing phenylalanine or tryptophan. Rows give clone size only sometimes, using once, few, many, or a class for an expanded clone.

length: 16; size: NA; V: TRBV25-1; CDR3: CASSTHPGGLSYGYTF
length: 13; size: NA; V: TRBV19; CDR3: CATTTDSSYEQYF
length: 15; size: NA; V: TRBV25-1; CDR3: CASSSPGGTTDTQYF
length: 15; size: few; V: TRBV6-5; CDR3: CASSYNRGAGYEQYF
length: 12; size: few; V: TRBV10-1; CDR3: CASAGLAGAQYF
length: 13; size: NA; V: TRBV25-1; CDR3: CASSLNRDEKLFF
length: 13; size: NA; V: TRBV20-1; CDR3: CSARRTYQETQYF
length: 14; size: many; V: TRBV20-1; CDR3: CSANDRVTNYGYTF
length: 12; size: many; V: TRBV7-6; CDR3: CASSLFGDIQYF
length: 13; size: many; V: TRBV20-1; CDR3: CSASPTGANVLTF
length: 15; size: medium-sized; V: TRBV2; CDR3: CASSSRETGDYEQYF
length: 12; size: many; V: TRBV6-5; CDR3: CASSRASGGYTF
length: 18; size: NA; V: TRBV5-1; CDR3: CASSLYRTGGAAQETQYF
length: 14; size: few; V: TRBV20-1; CDR3: CSARHPTGFRTQYF
length: 16; size: NA; V: TRBV4-2; CDR3: CASSQGTSGKWETQYF
length: 13; size: many; V: TRBV30; CDR3: CAWSKGANQPQHF
length: 15; size: many; V: TRBV4-2; CDR3: CASSLEGTGSSPLHF
length: 13; size: NA; V: TRBV12-5; CDR3: CASGLDPGFGYTF
length: 15; size: NA; V: TRBV20-1; CDR3: CSASRSGGGQETQYF
length: 14; size: NA; V: TRBV7-9; CDR3: CASSLAGQVSEQYF
length: 14; size: NA; V: TRBV28; CDR3: CASSWTESNQPQHF
length: 14; size: NA; V: TRBV7-9; CDR3: CASSLGLAVYEQYF
length: 12; size: NA; V: TRBV10-2; CDR3: CASSCDGREQFF
length: 16; size: NA; V: TRBV10-2; CDR3: CASSEFGGQGNTEAFF
length: 12; size: many; V: TRBV6-1; CDR3: CASRAGRQPQHF
length: 16; size: few; V: TRBV7-8; CDR3: CASSLGGLTLARTIYF
length: 14; size: many; V: TRBV2; CDR3: CASKGVSNQETQYF
length: 14; size: few; V: TRBV7-9; CDR3: CASRREQNTGELFF
length: 15; size: NA; V: TRBV5-1; CDR3: CASSPYGRTGTEAFF
length: 14; size: few; V: TRBV20-1; CDR3: CSARVSASADTQYF
length: 14; size: NA; V: TRBV7-6; CDR3: CASSPGQGGNEQYF
length: 12; size: few; V: TRBV7-9; CDR3: CASSGLEETQYF
length: 14; size: NA; V: TRBV6-4; CDR3: CASSRLAGAGEQFF
length: 12; size: NA; V: TRBV4-3; CDR3: CASSQPYDTQYF
length: 14; size: NA; V: TRBV5-1; CDR3: CASSLAQGAREQYF
length: 14; size: medium-sized; V: TRBV6-5; CDR3: CASSGTAANYGYTF
length: 15; size: NA; V: TRBV9; CDR3: CASSDSGGNTDTQYF
length: 16; size: many; V: TRBV19; CDR3: CASSIEGGHNTGELFF
length: 11; size: few; V: TRBV2; CDR3: CASKAYYGYTF
length: 13; size: many; V: TRBV10-2; CDR3: CASSVARGNEQYF
length: 10; size: NA; V: TRBV5-8; CDR3: CASSLAGTGF
length: 9; size: NA; V: TRBV20-1; CDR3: CSPPHEQYF
length: 15; size: NA; V: TRBV19; CDR3: CASSIVGTGGIEQYF
length: 19; size: NA; V: TRBV11-2; CDR3: CASSPRNWDRDTGANVLTF
length: 13; size: many; V: TRBV6-5; CDR3: CASSYGRATEAFF
length: 14; size: many; V: TRBV7-9; CDR3: CASSQQGGDTEAFF
length: 12; size: NA; V: TRBV10-3; CDR3: CASSEGAHGYTF
length: 15; size: many; V: TRBV6-6; CDR3: CASSPGQGRVGEQYF
length: 15; size: few; V: TRBV28; CDR3: CASSLGAQRNSPLHF
length: 14; size: many; V: TRBV12-3/TRBV12-4; CDR3: CASSFPGTPKGAFF
length: 14; size: many; V: TRBV6-1; CDR3: CASSKGSLDYGYTF